The sequence of this T cell receptor (beta chain) was determined in a study of blood T cell repertoires in COVID-19. Repertoires were generated with immunoSEQ multiplex PCR, while TCRdb's copy carries only in-frame clones and drops some. Here the sample spans approximately 360,000 clones, roughly four fifths being singletons. The CDR3 length is 16 residues. V lost 2 bases and J 0 bases, leaving 13 bases between the germline ends. From germline, CDR1 is SGHTA and CDR2 FQGTGA. The sequenced sample consisted of PBMCs or T cells enriched from blood (not recorded which). The source of this sequence is a woman between 45 and 60 years old who had recovered from COVID-19. This chain links TRBV7-3 with TRBJ1-1; tentatively, D is TRBD1 (5 bases). CDR3 nucleotides: TGTGCCAGCAGCTTATCCCCAGGGCAGGTGAACACTGAAGCTTTCTTT. Translated: CASSLSPGQVNTEAFF.